This T cell receptor beta chain was sequenced during a study of response to subunit inactivated influenza vaccine. Notes on the study in general: Each seasonal influenza vaccination recruits few new T cells, the authors suggested.

This CDR3 has 14 amino acids. V was shortened by 0 bases and J by 0 bases, with 6 bases between the two germline ends. Germline CDR1 is SQVTM and CDR2 is ANQGSEA. This clonotype was seen a handful of times. The antigen is undetermined. TCRdb ran MiXCR on the RT-PCR reads and lists one entry per CDR3 protein. Of about half a million distinct CDR3 sequences listed, approximately 9.9% are singletons. The material sequenced was PBMCs from blood, taken 40 to 50 days after vaccination. The genes are TRBV29-1 and TRBJ2-1; D may correspond to TRBD1 or TRBD2 (5 bases each). This TCR was recovered from a middle-aged man who received an inactivated influenza vaccine. The CDR3 nucleotides read TGCAGCGTTGAAGATGGGACCTCCTACAATGAGCAGTTCTTC. Translated: CSVEDGTSYNEQFF.